This TCR beta chain was identified during a study of T-cell memory formation after mild COVID-19. TCRdb redid the calling of the 5' RACE reads with MiXCR, one entry per CDR3 protein. Altogether about 200,000 distinct CDR3 sequences are present, 9.5% being singletons, with the ten largest covering 3.5%. The length of the CDR3 is 12 residues. Per germline, CDR1 MDHEN and CDR2 SYDVKM. Trimming cost V 6 bases and J 4 bases, with 9 bases left between them. The source material was PBMCs or a T cell subset sorted from them (not recorded which). The receptor's source is a man aged 18 to 29 who had mild COVID-19 (a few samples of this study predate the infection). Cell type and time point are not known. The J gene is TRBJ1-1, the V gene TRBV28; no clear D gene. This chain's CDR3 is CASRLWSTEAFF. DNA of the CDR3: TGTGCCAGCAGACTTTGGAGCACTGAAGCTTTCTTT.